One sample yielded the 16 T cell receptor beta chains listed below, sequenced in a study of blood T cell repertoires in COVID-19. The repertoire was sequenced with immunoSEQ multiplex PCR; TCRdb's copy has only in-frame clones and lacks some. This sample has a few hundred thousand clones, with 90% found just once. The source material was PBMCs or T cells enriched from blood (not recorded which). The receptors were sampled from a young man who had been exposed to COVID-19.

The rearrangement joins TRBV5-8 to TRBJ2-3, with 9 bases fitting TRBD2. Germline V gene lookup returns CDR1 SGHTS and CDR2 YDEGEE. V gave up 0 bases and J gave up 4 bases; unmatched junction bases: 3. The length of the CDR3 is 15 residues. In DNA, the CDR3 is TGTGCCAGCAGCTTGGGCGGGGGGGCATCAGATACGCAGTATTTT. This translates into CASSLGGGASDTQYF.

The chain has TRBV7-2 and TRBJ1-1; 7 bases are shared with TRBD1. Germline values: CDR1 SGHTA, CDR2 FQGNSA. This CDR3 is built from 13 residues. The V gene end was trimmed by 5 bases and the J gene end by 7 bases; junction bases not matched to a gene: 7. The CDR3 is CASSLTGEVEAFF. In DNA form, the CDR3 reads TGTGCCAGCAGCCTTACAGGGGAGGTTGAAGCTTTCTTT.

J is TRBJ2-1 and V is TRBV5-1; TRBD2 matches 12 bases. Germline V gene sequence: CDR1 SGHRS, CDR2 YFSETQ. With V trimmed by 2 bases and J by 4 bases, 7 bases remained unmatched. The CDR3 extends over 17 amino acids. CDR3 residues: CASSFGLAGTNYNEQFF. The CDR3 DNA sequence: TGCGCCAGCAGCTTCGGACTAGCGGGAACCAATTACAATGAGCAGTTCTTC.

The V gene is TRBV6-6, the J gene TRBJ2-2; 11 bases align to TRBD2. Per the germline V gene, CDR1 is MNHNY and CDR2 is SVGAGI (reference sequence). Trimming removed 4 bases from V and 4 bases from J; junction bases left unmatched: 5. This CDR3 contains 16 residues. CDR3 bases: TGTGCCAGCAGTTTTTCGACTAGCGGGGTCACCGGGGAGCTGTTTTTT. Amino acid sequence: CASSFSTSGVTGELFF.

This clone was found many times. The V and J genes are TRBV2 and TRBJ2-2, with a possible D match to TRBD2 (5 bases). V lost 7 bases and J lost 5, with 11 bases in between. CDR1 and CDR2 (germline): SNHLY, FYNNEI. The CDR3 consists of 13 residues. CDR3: CASKWLATGELFF. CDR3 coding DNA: TGTGCCAGCAAGTGGCTAGCTACCGGGGAGCTGTTTTTT.

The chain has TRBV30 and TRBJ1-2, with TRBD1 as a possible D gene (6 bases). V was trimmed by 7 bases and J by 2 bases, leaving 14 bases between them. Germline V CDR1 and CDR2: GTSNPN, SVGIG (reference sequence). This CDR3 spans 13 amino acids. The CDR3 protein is CALPQDRNYGYTF. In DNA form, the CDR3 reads TGTGCCTTGCCCCAAGACAGGAACTATGGCTACACCTTC.

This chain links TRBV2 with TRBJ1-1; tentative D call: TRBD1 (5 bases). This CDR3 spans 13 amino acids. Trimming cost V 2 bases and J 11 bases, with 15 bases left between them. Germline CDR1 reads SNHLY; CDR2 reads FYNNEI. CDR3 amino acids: CASSERGRPGAFF. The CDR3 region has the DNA TGTGCCAGCAGTGAACGGGGGAGGCCGGGGGCTTTCTTT.

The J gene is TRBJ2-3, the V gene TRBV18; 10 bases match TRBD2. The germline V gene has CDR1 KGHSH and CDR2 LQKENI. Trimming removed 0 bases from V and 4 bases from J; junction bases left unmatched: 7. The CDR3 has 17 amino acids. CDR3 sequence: CASSPPSAGGGPDTQYF. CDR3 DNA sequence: TGTGCCAGCTCACCACCGTCAGCGGGGGGGGGCCCAGATACGCAGTATTTT.

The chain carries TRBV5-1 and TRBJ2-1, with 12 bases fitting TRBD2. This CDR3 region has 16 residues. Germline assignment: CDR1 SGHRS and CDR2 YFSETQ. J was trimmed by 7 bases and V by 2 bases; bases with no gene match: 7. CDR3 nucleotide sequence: TGCGCCAGCAGCTTATACACTAGCGGGGGGAATAATGAGCAGTTCTTC. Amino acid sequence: CASSLYTSGGNNEQFF.

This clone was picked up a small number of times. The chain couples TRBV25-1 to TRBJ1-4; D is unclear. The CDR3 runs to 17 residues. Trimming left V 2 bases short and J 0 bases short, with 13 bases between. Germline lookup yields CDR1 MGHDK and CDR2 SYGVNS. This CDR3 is CASSEMAGNATNEKLFF. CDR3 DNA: TGTGCCAGCAGTGAAATGGCAGGCAACGCAACTAATGAAAAACTGTTTTTT.

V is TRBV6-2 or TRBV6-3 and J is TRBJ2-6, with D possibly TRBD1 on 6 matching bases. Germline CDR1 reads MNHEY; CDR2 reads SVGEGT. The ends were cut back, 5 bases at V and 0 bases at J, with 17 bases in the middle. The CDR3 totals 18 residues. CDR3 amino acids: CASSQGHLLSSGANVLTF. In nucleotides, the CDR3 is TGTGCCAGCAGTCAGGGACACCTGCTAAGCTCTGGGGCCAACGTCCTGACTTTC.

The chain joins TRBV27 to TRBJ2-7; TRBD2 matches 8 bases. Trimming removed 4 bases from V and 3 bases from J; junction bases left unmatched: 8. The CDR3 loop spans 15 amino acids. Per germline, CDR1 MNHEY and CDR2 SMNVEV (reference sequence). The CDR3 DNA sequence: TGTGCCAGCAGTTCCTCCCTAGCGGGTGGCTACGAGCAGTACTTC. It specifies CASSSSLAGGYEQYF.

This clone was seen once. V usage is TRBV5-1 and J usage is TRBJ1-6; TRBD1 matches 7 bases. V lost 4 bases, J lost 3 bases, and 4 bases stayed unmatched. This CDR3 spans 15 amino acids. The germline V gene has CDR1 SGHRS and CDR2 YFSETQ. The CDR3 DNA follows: TGCGCCAGCAGCGACGGGACAGACTATAATTCACCCCTCCACTTT. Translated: CASSDGTDYNSPLHF.

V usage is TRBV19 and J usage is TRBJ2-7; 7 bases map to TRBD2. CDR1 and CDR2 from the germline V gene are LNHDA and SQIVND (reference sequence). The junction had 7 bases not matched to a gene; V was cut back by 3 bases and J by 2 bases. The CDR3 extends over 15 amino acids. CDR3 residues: CASSILAGVTYEQYF. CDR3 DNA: TGTGCCAGTAGTATCCTGGCGGGGGTTACCTACGAGCAGTACTTC. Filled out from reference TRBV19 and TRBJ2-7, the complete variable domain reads DGGITQSPKYLFRKEGQNVTLSCEQNLNHDAMYWYRQDPGQGLRLIYYSQIVNDFQKGDIAEGYSVSREKKESFPLTVTSAQKNPTAFYLCASSILAGVTYEQYFGPGTRLTVT.

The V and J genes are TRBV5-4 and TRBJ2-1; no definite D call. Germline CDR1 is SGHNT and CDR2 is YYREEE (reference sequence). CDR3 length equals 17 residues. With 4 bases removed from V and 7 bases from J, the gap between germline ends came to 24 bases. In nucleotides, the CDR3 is TGTGCCAGCAGCCCCAGACTCGGTACCCGGGTGTGGAATGAGCAGTTCTTC. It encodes CASSPRLGTRVWNEQFF.

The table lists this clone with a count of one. DNA for the CDR3: TGCGCCAGCAGTTTTACTGGGAACACTGAAGCTTTCTTT. It yields the protein CASSFTGNTEAFF. The V call is TRBV5-1, the J call TRBJ1-1; D is unresolved. This CDR3 has 13 residues. V shed 5 bases and J shed 1 base, with 9 bases lying between them. Germline V CDR1 and CDR2: SGHRS, YFSETQ. The entire variable domain, with the rest obtained from reference TRBV5-1 and TRBJ1-1, is as follows: KAGVTQTPRYLIKTRGQQVTLSCSPISGHRSVSWYQQTPGQGLQFLFEYFSETQRNKGNFPGRFSGRQFSNSRSEMNVSTLELGDSALYLCASSFTGNTEAFFGQGTRLTVV.